Below, one TCR beta chain is given with its context. The entry originates in a study of blood T cell repertoires in COVID-19. Looked up from germline, CDR1 is LNHDA and CDR2 is SQIVND (reference sequence). J lost 2 bases, V lost 0 bases, and 3 bases had no gene match. The CDR3 has 17 amino acids. Sequenced by immunoSEQ multiplex PCR; TCRdb stores in-frame clones only, minus some. The repertoire holds approximately 90,000 clones, approximately 80% seen once, with 6.3% in the top ten. The chain employs TRBV19 and TRBJ2-2; 10 nucleotides agree with TRBD1. The sequence was collected from a man aged 65 to 79 with COVID-19, enrolled during active disease. Sample: peripheral blood. The CDR3: CASSIDGTGANTGELFF. For the CDR3, the DNA is TGTGCCAGTAGTATAGATGGGACAGGGGCCAACACCGGGGAGCTGTTTTTT.